The T cell receptor beta chain under discussion was sequenced for a study of blood T cells in healthy people across ages. The authors ran a second PCR of about 6 to 11 cycles using a sample-barcoded 5' primer and a J-beta primer mix. Carrying 12 random nucleotides, a template-switch adaptor labeled each individual cDNA molecule. From the 5' RACE reads, TCRdb called clonotypes with MiXCR, one entry per CDR3 protein. The data contain fewer than 1.5 million distinct CDR3 sequences, roughly 40% of them singletons. The sequenced material came from blood. The TCR sequence derives from a woman aged 18-30 years in good health.

The CDR3 nucleotides are TGTGCCAGCAGTTTAGGGCCAGATGGGAGTTCACCCCTCCACTTT. This gives the protein CASSLGPDGSSPLHF. The V gene is TRBV12-3 or TRBV12-4, the J gene TRBJ1-6; D uncertain. The CDR3 sequence is 15 residues long. V was shortened by 1 base and J by 9 bases, with 13 bases between the two germline ends.